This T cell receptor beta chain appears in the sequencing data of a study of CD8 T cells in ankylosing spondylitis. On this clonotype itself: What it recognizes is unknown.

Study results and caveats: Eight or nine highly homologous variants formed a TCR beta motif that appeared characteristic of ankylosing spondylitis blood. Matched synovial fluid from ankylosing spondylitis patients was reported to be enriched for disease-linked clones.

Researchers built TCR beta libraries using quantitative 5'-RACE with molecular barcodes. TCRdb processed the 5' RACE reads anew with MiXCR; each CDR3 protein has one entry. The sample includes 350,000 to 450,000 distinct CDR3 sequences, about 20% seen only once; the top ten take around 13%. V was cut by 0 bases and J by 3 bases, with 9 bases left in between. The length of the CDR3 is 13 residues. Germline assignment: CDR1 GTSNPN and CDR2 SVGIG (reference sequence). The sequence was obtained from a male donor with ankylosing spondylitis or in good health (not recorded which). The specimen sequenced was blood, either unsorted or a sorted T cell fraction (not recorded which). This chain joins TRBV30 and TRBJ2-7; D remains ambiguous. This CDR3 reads CAWSVGTLYEQYF. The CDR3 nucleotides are TGTGCCTGGAGTGTTGGCACCCTCTACGAGCAGTACTTC.